Following are 2 T cell receptor beta chains from one sample sequenced in a study of T cell responses to AZD1222 COVID-19 vaccine (dated by TCRdb to about 2021). The sample's time point, from its label and the paper: baseline before first vaccination. Libraries came from the immunoSEQ multiplex PCR assay. The table comes from immuneACCESS by way of TCRdb, which keeps in-frame sequences with V and J called. Part of the clones is missing from these tables; in studies checked, under half for an unresolved V gene and the rest for unknown reasons. The sample records 200,000 or so clones, 94% of which are singletons. Clones ranked in the top ten supply about 9.2% of the sample. The sample in question was peripheral blood, obtained on day 0 of AZD1222 vaccination. These receptors all come from an adult in good health.

In its sample, this clone was seen once. The rearrangement joins TRBV11-3 to TRBJ2-3; D possibly uses TRBD1 or TRBD2 (7 bases each). Germline values: CDR1 SGHNT, CDR2 YENEEA. The V and J ends lost 5 bases and 5 bases respectively, with 11 bases between them. The CDR3 consists of 13 residues. CDR3 residues: CASSPGGEDTQYF. CDR3 nucleotides: TGTGCCAGCAGCCCAGGGGGGGAAGATACGCAGTATTTT.

The chain recombines TRBV5-8 with TRBJ2-7, with 9 bases matching TRBD2. Unmatched junction bases numbered 1, after V lost 2 bases and J lost 4 bases. CDR1 and CDR2 (germline): SGHTS, YDEGEE. The length of the CDR3 is 13 residues. CDR3 amino acids: CASSFSGSYEQYF. The CDR3 nucleotides are TGTGCCAGCAGCTTTAGCGGGAGTTACGAGCAGTACTTC.